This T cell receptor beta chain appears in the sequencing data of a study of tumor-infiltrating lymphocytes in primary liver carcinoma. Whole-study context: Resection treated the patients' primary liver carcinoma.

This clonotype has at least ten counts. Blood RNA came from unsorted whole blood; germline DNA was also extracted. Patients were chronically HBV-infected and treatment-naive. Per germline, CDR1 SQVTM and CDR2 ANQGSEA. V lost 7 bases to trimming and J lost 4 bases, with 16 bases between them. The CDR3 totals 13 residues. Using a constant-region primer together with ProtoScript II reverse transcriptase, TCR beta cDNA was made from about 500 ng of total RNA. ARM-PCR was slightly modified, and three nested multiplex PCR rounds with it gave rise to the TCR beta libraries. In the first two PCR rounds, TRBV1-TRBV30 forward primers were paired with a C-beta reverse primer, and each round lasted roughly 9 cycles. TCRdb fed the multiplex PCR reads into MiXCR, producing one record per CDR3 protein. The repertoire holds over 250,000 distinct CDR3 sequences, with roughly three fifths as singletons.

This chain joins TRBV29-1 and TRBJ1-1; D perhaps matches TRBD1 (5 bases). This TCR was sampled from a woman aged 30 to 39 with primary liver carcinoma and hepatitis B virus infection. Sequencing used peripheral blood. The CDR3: CSAGGVRGTEAFF. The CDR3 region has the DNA TGCAGCGCCGGGGGGGTCCGCGGCACTGAAGCTTTCTTT.